This entry lists 14 T cell receptor beta chains sequenced from one sample in a study of OX40 agonist ivuxolimab in advanced cancers. Assay used: immunoSEQ multiplex PCR; TCRdb lists only in-frame clones, some missing. The sample records 94,000 or so clones, around 80% being singletons. The sample here was CD4+ or CD8+ T cells sorted from blood, taken in a trial of the OX40 agonist ivuxolimab. Receptors were obtained from an adult with an advanced solid tumor such as melanoma, head and neck, liver or kidney cancer.

The chain is built from TRBV19 and TRBJ1-5, with 8 bases fitting TRBD1. This CDR3 comprises 19 residues. Looked up from germline, CDR1 is LNHDA and CDR2 is SQIVND (reference sequence). V shed 5 bases, J shed 0 bases, and the junction held 15 bases outside the gene matches. The CDR3 spells CASSALRTGLGNSNQPQHF. The CDR3, as DNA: TGTGCCAGTAGTGCCCTTAGGACAGGGCTGGGGAATAGCAATCAGCCCCAGCATTTT.

V usage is TRBV5-1 and J usage is TRBJ2-5; the D gene is possibly TRBD2 (6 bases). There are 15 residues in the CDR3. V was trimmed by 4 bases and J by 5 bases, leaving 18 bases between them. Germline loops: CDR1 SGHRS, CDR2 YFSETQ. CDR3 region: CASSVGTGAEETQYF. The CDR3 nucleotides read TGCGCCAGCAGCGTCGGGACTGGGGCTGAGGAGACCCAGTACTTC.

V gene TRBV6-1 combines with J gene TRBJ1-1, with D perhaps TRBD1 (6 bases). CDR1 is MNHNS and CDR2 is SASEGT in the germline V gene. This CDR3 region has 15 residues. The V end lost 6 bases, the J end lost 0 bases, and 14 bases lay between the germline ends. Here the CDR3 reads CASRYMTGLNTEAFF. The CDR3 DNA follows: TGTGCCAGCAGGTACATGACAGGCCTGAACACTGAAGCTTTCTTT.

This clone was seen a single time. The V gene is TRBV7-9, the J gene TRBJ1-1; TRBD1 is a possible D gene (5 bases). Trimming cost V 3 bases and J 5 bases, with 10 bases left between them. The length of the CDR3 is 13 residues. CDR1 is SEHNR and CDR2 is FQNEAQ in the germline V gene (reference sequence). In DNA form, the CDR3 reads TGTGCCAGCAGCTTTACAGGTGGGACTGAAGCTTTCTTT. Residues: CASSFTGGTEAFF.

The chain recombines TRBV5-4 with TRBJ1-2, with TRBD1 matching over 8 bases. CDR3 length equals 16 residues. Germline V lookup: CDR1 SGHNT, CDR2 YYREEE (reference sequence). V was pared by 0 bases and J by 1 base, with 5 bases of the junction left unmatched. The chain's CDR3 is CASSLGQGSINYGYTF. DNA for the CDR3: TGTGCCAGCAGCTTGGGACAGGGGTCGATTAACTATGGCTACACCTTC.

The V and J genes are TRBV30 and TRBJ1-4, with 9 positions matching TRBD1. V shed 3 bases, J shed 6 bases, and the junction held 2 bases outside the gene matches. Germline V gives CDR1 GTSNPN, CDR2 SVGIG (reference sequence). The CDR3 is 13 amino acids. The CDR3 here is CAWSGTGYEKLFF. In nucleotides, the CDR3 is TGTGCCTGGAGCGGGACAGGGTATGAAAAACTGTTTTTT.

The chain joins TRBV7-3 to TRBJ1-6; D call uncertain. CDR1 and CDR2 (germline): SGHTA, FQGTGA. The CDR3 runs to 15 residues. Trimming left V 4 bases short and J 5 bases short, with 12 bases between. The CDR3 spells CASSSSANNNSPLHF. The CDR3 nucleotides read TGTGCCAGCAGCTCGAGCGCTAATAATAATTCACCCCTCCACTTT.

V usage is TRBV5-8 and J usage is TRBJ2-3; D possibly matches TRBD1 or TRBD2 (5 bases each). Germline V gene sequence: CDR1 SGHTS, CDR2 YDEGEE. CDR3 size: 16 residues. V was pared by 2 bases and J by 0 bases, with 13 bases between. CDR3 amino acids: CASSLGTASSTDTQYF. CDR3 nucleotide sequence: TGTGCCAGCAGCTTAGGGACGGCGAGTAGCACAGATACGCAGTATTTT.

This chain joins TRBV10-2 and TRBJ1-2, with a weak D call TRBD1 (6 bases). This CDR3 has 14 residues. V was cut by 1 base and J by 4 bases, with 10 bases left in between. Germline values: CDR1 WSHSY, CDR2 SAAADI. The CDR3 DNA reads as TGCGCCAGCAGTGAGTACAGGGACCCCTATGGCTACACCTTC. Amino acid sequence: CASSEYRDPYGYTF.

Only one count was recorded for this clone. The chain is built from TRBV6-1 and TRBJ2-1; D unresolved. This CDR3 contains 11 residues. Germline CDR1 MNHNS, CDR2 SASEGT. Trimming left V 1 base short and J 14 bases short, with 9 bases between. DNA for the CDR3: TGTGCCAGCAGTGAAGAGTTCGGCGAGTTCTTC. Protein sequence: CASSEEFGEFF.

J is TRBJ1-6 and V is TRBV5-6; 7 bases agree with TRBD1. The J segment lost 7 bases and the V segment lost 3 bases, leaving 4 bases of the junction unmatched. In germline, CDR1 is SGHDT, CDR2 YYEEEE. The CDR3 runs 14 residues. The CDR3 DNA reads as TGTGCCAGCAGCTCAGACAGGGCCAATTCACCCCTCCACTTT. As protein: CASSSDRANSPLHF.

This chain joins TRBV7-2 and TRBJ2-5; the D is unclear. CDR1 and CDR2 from the germline V gene are SGHTA and FQGNSA. The CDR3 extends over 11 amino acids. V was pared by 4 bases and J by 4 bases, with 4 bases between. CDR3 amino acids: CASSSGETQYF. Written as DNA, the CDR3 is TGTGCCAGCAGCTCCGGAGAGACCCAGTACTTC.

Only one count was recorded for this clone. The chain links TRBV7-2 to TRBJ2-5; maybe TRBD2 (6 bases). This CDR3 is 17 amino acids long. From germline, CDR1 is SGHTA and CDR2 FQGNSA. With 3 bases removed from V and 0 bases from J, the gap between germline ends came to 17 bases. CDR3 in amino acids: CASSLGRIDRDQETQYF. The DNA for the CDR3 is TGTGCCAGCAGCTTGGGGAGGATCGACAGAGACCAAGAGACCCAGTACTTC.

The chain couples TRBV6-1 to TRBJ1-5, with D perhaps matching TRBD1 (6 bases). This CDR3 spans 14 amino acids. The germline CDR1 and CDR2 sequences are MNHNS and SASEGT. Between the trimmed V and J ends, which lost 6 bases and 2 bases, there was a span of 11 bases. The CDR3 bases are TGTGCCAGCAGGGGAGGGGGGGGCAATCAGCCCCAGCATTTT. Residues: CASRGGGGNQPQHF.